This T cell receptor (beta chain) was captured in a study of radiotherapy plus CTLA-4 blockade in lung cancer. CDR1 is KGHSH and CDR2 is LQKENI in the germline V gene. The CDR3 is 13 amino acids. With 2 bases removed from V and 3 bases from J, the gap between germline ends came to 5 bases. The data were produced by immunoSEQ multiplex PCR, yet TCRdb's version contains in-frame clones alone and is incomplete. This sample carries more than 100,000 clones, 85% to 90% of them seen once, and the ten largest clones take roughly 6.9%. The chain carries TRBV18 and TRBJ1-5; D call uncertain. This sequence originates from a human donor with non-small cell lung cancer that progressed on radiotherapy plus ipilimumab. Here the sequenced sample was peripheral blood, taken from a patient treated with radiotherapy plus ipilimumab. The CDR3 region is CASSPAHNQPQHF. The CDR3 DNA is TGTGCCAGCTCACCAGCGCACAATCAGCCCCAGCATTTT.